This T cell receptor (beta chain) was captured in a study of shared clonotypes between healthy human individuals. Assay used: immunoSEQ multiplex PCR; TCRdb lists only in-frame clones, some missing. The sample shows just over 2,000,000 clones, about 95% of them seen only once. Germline V gene data show CDR1 as KGHSH and CDR2 as LQKENI. This CDR3 spans 17 amino acids. Unmatched junction bases numbered 8, after V lost 3 bases and J lost 0 bases. The TCR comes from a man aged 18-30 years in good health. The V gene is TRBV18, the J gene TRBJ1-3, with TRBD1 identical over 7 bases. The sequenced sample consisted of naive CD4+ T cells sorted from blood. Subset here: CD45RA+ positively selected. CDR3 sequence reads: CASSPTGTVTSGNTIYF. The CDR3 DNA sequence: TGTGCCAGCTCACCCACCGGGACAGTCACCTCTGGAAACACCATATATTTT. The full variable domain, rest sourced from reference TRBV18 and TRBJ1-3, is NAGVMQNPRHLVRRRGQEARLRCSPMKGHSHVYWYRQLPEEGLKFMVYLQKENIIDESGMPKERFSAEFPKEGPSILRIQQVVRGDSAAYFCASSPTGTVTSGNTIYFGEGSWLTVV.